These 32 T cell receptor beta chains came from one sample sequenced in a study of chemoradiotherapy in HPV16-positive cancers. TCRdb keeps only in-frame clones here, not all; method: immunoSEQ multiplex PCR. The repertoire has 6,000 to 7,500 clones, approximately 91% of them found once; the top ten carry approximately 2.4%. Sequences were derived from tumor tissue, sampled from a patient who underwent chemoradiotherapy. All receptors derive from a human donor with HPV-associated anogenital cancer.

This clone was picked up one time. The sample carries other DNA sequences with the same CDR3. V gene TRBV7-6 combines with J gene TRBJ2-7; D gene ambiguous. Between the trimmed V and J ends, which lost 3 bases and 3 bases, there was a span of 9 bases. Germline loops: CDR1 SGHVS, CDR2 FNYEAQ. The CDR3 is 13 amino acids. The CDR3 region has the DNA TGTGCCAGCAGCTTTAGAGAGGACTACGAGCAGTACTTC. Translating it yields CASSFREDYEQYF.

V and J are TRBV30 and TRBJ1-5; possible D gene TRBD1, 5 bases. The V end lost 2 bases, the J end lost 0 bases, and 8 bases lay between the germline ends. The CDR3 extends over 14 amino acids. Germline values: CDR1 GTSNPN, CDR2 SVGIG (reference sequence). Here the CDR3 reads CAWSQDNSNQPQHF. CDR3 in DNA: TGTGCCTGGAGTCAGGACAATAGCAATCAGCCCCAGCATTTT.

The V and J genes are TRBV7-3 and TRBJ2-5, with D unclear. Germline values: CDR1 SGHTA, CDR2 FQGTGA. This CDR3 contains 13 residues. Trimming removed 3 bases at V and 2 bases at J, with 7 bases between. For the CDR3, the DNA is TGTGCCAGCAGCTTGGAGCCTCAAGAGACCCAGTACTTC. It is translated as CASSLEPQETQYF.

The chain employs TRBV5-1 and TRBJ1-4; D not resolved. The CDR3 totals 16 residues. Looked up from germline, CDR1 is SGHRS and CDR2 is YFSETQ. With 0 bases removed from V and 8 bases from J, the gap between germline ends came to 17 bases. The CDR3 region is CASSLGLVERGEKLFF. The CDR3 DNA is TGCGCCAGCAGCTTGGGCCTGGTCGAGAGAGGGGAAAAACTGTTTTTT.

The V and J genes are TRBV11-3 and TRBJ2-5; tentative D call: TRBD1 (6 bases). The CDR3 totals 15 residues. Per the germline V gene, CDR1 is SGHNT and CDR2 is YENEEA. Deletions cut 0 bases from V and 5 bases from J, with 13 bases between. The chain's CDR3 is CASSLDSVGGETQYF. CDR3 nucleotides: TGTGCCAGCAGCTTAGATAGCGTAGGGGGTGAGACCCAGTACTTC.

CDR3 DNA: TGTGCCAGCAGCTTGGCCGGGGCTAGCGGATACAATGAGCAGTTCTTC. Protein product: CASSLAGASGYNEQFF. J is TRBJ2-1 and V is TRBV5-6, with 7 bases lining up with TRBD2. The CDR3 has 16 residues. In germline, CDR1 is SGHDT, CDR2 YYEEEE. V lost 0 bases and J lost 4; bases outside the gene matches: 7.

The V and J genes are TRBV27 and TRBJ1-5, with D tentatively TRBD1 (6 bases). Germline assignment: CDR1 MNHEY and CDR2 SMNVEV (reference sequence). V lost 5 bases and J 6 bases, leaving 8 bases between the germline ends. CDR3 length equals 12 residues. CDR3 in amino acids: CASSTGFQPQHF. The CDR3 DNA reads as TGTGCCAGCAGTACAGGGTTTCAGCCCCAGCATTTT.

In nucleotides, the CDR3 is TGCGCCAGCGGGAGGGGGGGCCAAGAGACCCAGTACTTC. It encodes CASGRGGQETQYF. The V call is TRBV5-1, the J call TRBJ2-5, with a possible D match to TRBD2 (7 bases). The ends were cut back, 7 bases at V and 1 base at J, with 11 bases in the middle. Germline CDR1 reads SGHRS; CDR2 reads YFSETQ. CDR3 length equals 13 residues. Looking up the rest from reference TRBV5-1 and TRBJ2-5 gives the full variable domain: KAGVTQTPRYLIKTRGQQVTLSCSPISGHRSVSWYQQTPGQGLQFLFEYFSETQRNKGNFPGRFSGRQFSNSRSEMNVSTLELGDSALYLCASGRGGQETQYFGPGTRLLVL.

The chain carries TRBV29-1 and TRBJ1-6; the D gene is possibly TRBD1 (5 bases). Per the germline V gene, CDR1 is SQVTM and CDR2 is ANQGSEA. This CDR3 has 13 residues. Trimming cost V 8 bases and J 5 bases, with 13 bases left between them. CDR3 nucleotide sequence: TGCAGCTTCAAACCGGACAATAATTCACCCCTCCACTTT. Residues: CSFKPDNNSPLHF.

This chain links TRBV11-2 with TRBJ2-7, with a weak D call TRBD1 (5 bases). Trimming left V 1 base short and J 7 bases short, with 14 bases between. Germline assignment: CDR1 SGHAT and CDR2 FQNNGV. This CDR3 contains 14 residues. CDR3 sequence: CASSLGGTGREQYF. For the CDR3, the DNA is TGTGCCAGCAGCTTAGGGGGCACCGGTCGGGAGCAGTACTTC.

The chain recombines TRBV30 with TRBJ1-3; D might be TRBD1 (6 bases). Trimming took off 6 bases at V and 1 base at J, with 16 bases between the two ends. CDR1 and CDR2 (germline): GTSNPN, SVGIG (reference sequence). This CDR3 comprises 15 residues. CDR3 region: CACLDRRGSGNTIYF. CDR3 DNA: TGTGCCTGCTTGGACAGACGGGGATCTGGAAACACCATATATTTT.

The chain carries TRBV5-4 and TRBJ1-1, with a tentative D call TRBD1 (6 bases). Germline CDR1 reads SGHNT; CDR2 reads YYREEE (reference sequence). V lost 4 bases to trimming and J lost 1 base, with 11 bases between them. The CDR3 has 14 amino acids. The CDR3 DNA is TGTGCCAGCAGCAAACAGGGATCGAACACTGAAGCTTTCTTT. Amino acid sequence: CASSKQGSNTEAFF.

J is TRBJ2-5 and V is TRBV11-3; D not certain. V was clipped by 2 bases and J by 5 bases, with 12 bases between them. The germline V gene encodes CDR1 SGHNT and CDR2 YENEEA. The CDR3 contains 14 residues. CDR3 nucleotide sequence: TGTGCCAGCAGCTTATTTCAGGCATCGGAGACCCAGTACTTC. Its protein product is CASSLFQASETQYF.

This rearrangement joins TRBV11-2 to TRBJ2-5, with 8 bases aligning to TRBD2. The germline gives CDR1 SGHAT, CDR2 FQNNGV. The CDR3 is 14 residues long. V trimming: 5 bases; J trimming: 4 bases; junction bases outside the gene matches: 6. The CDR3 DNA follows: TGTGCCAGCAGCCCTGGGACTAGGGGAGAGACCCAGTACTTC. This encodes CASSPGTRGETQYF.

This chain connects TRBV2 to TRBJ2-2, with D unresolved. The CDR3 spans 13 residues. Trimming cost V 6 bases and J 3 bases, with 8 bases left between them. In germline, CDR1 is SNHLY, CDR2 FYNNEI. CDR3 sequence reads: CASSSRDTGELFF. Written as DNA, the CDR3 is TGTGCCAGCAGCTCTCGGGACACCGGGGAGCTGTTTTTT.

The V and J genes are TRBV6-1 and TRBJ1-5; 7 nucleotides agree with TRBD1. This CDR3 has 18 amino acids. With V trimmed by 4 bases and J by 0 bases, 12 bases remained unmatched. CDR1 is MNHNS, CDR2 SASEGT, per germline. The CDR3 protein is CASSVQYGTADSNQPQHF. CDR3 sequence (DNA): TGTGCCAGCAGTGTTCAATATGGGACAGCCGATAGCAATCAGCCCCAGCATTTT.

The chain couples TRBV7-9 to TRBJ1-2, with TRBD1 matching 7 bases. V lost 4 bases to trimming and J lost 4 bases; unmatched junction nucleotides: 9. The CDR3 sequence is 15 residues long. Germline V gives CDR1 SEHNR, CDR2 FQNEAQ (reference sequence). CDR3 DNA: TGTGCCAGCAGCTCCTCATCAGGGGGAATCTATGGCTACACCTTC. Protein product: CASSSSSGGIYGYTF.

The rearrangement joins TRBV7-9 to TRBJ1-4; no reliable D call. V was trimmed by 5 bases and J by 6 bases, leaving 10 bases between them. The V gene's germline CDR1 is SEHNR and CDR2 FQNEAQ (reference sequence). The CDR3 has 13 amino acids. The CDR3 here is CASSRKADEKLFF. The CDR3 DNA reads TGTGCCAGCAGCCGAAAGGCGGATGAAAAACTGTTTTTT.

J is TRBJ2-1 and V is TRBV7-9; 14 bases agree with TRBD2. Losses at the gene ends were 4 bases for V and 10 bases for J; bases not matched to a gene: 9. Germline V gene data show CDR1 as SEHNR and CDR2 as FQNEAQ (reference sequence). This CDR3 contains 16 residues. The CDR3 spells CASSSRKGLAGEEQFF. The CDR3 DNA follows: TGTGCCAGCAGCTCGAGAAAGGGACTAGCGGGAGAAGAGCAGTTCTTC.

The chain uses TRBV7-9 and TRBJ1-3; tentatively, D is TRBD1 (5 bases). Germline V CDR1 and CDR2: SEHNR, FQNEAQ (reference sequence). The length of the CDR3 is 16 residues. The V and J ends lost 0 bases and 2 bases respectively, with 11 bases between them. CDR3 loop: CASSLALGEAGNTIYF. CDR3 nucleotides: TGTGCCAGCAGCTTAGCGTTAGGGGAGGCTGGAAACACCATATATTTT. Variable domain in full (rest from reference TRBV7-9 and TRBJ1-3): DTGVSQNPRHKITKRGQNVTFRCDPISEHNRLYWYRQTLGQGPEFLTYFQNEAQLEKSRLLSDRFSAERPKGSFSTLEIQRTEQGDSAMYLCASSLALGEAGNTIYFGEGSWLTVV.

This rearrangement joins TRBV7-3 to TRBJ2-7, with D perhaps assigned TRBD1 or TRBD2 (6 bases each). Germline V gives CDR1 SGHTA, CDR2 FQGTGA. The CDR3 spans 14 residues. The V end was cut by 1 base, the J end by 5 bases, with 12 bases between. The DNA of the CDR3 is TGTGCCAGCAGCTTAAACCCAGGGGAGGACGAGCAGTACTTC. This codes for CASSLNPGEDEQYF.

This chain uses TRBV7-6 with TRBJ2-1; tentative D call: TRBD2 (5 bases). There are 15 residues in the CDR3. Germline V gene sequence: CDR1 SGHVS, CDR2 FNYEAQ. V was trimmed by 2 bases and J by 7 bases, leaving 15 bases between them. CDR3 nucleotides: TGTGCCAGCAGCTTATCGCCGGGAAGGGCAAATGAGCAGTTCTTC. It yields the protein CASSLSPGRANEQFF.

V and J are TRBV19 and TRBJ1-4, with no clear D. This CDR3 has 15 residues. Trimming took off 5 bases at V and 1 base at J, with 11 bases between the two ends. Germline assignment: CDR1 LNHDA and CDR2 SQIVND (reference sequence). In DNA form, the CDR3 reads TGTGCCAGTAGTGACCCGGGGAGAACTAATGAAAAACTGTTTTTT. Its protein product is CASSDPGRTNEKLFF.

The chain combines TRBV7-3 with TRBJ2-3, with 9 bases identical to TRBD2. V lost 5 bases and J lost 4; bases outside the gene matches: 4. Germline-derived CDR1 and CDR2 are SGHTA and FQGTGA. This CDR3 has 14 residues. This CDR3 reads CASSPAGGADTQYF. As DNA, the CDR3 is TGTGCCAGCAGCCCCGCGGGAGGGGCAGATACGCAGTATTTT.

V usage is TRBV7-9 and J usage is TRBJ1-1; D may be TRBD1 (6 bases). Trimming pared 5 bases from V and 4 bases from J, leaving 14 bases between. Per the germline V gene, CDR1 is SEHNR and CDR2 is FQNEAQ (reference sequence). This CDR3 comprises 14 residues. For the CDR3, the DNA is TGTGCCAGCAGCCAGGGGCTATTACTCACTGAAGCTTTCTTT. Amino acids: CASSQGLLLTEAFF.

This rearrangement joins TRBV7-9 to TRBJ2-2; the D gene is possibly TRBD1 (6 bases). The CDR3 has 16 residues. Per germline, CDR1 SEHNR and CDR2 FQNEAQ (reference sequence). V lost 1 base and J lost 0, with 9 bases in between. The CDR3 region is CASSLGQGSNTGELFF. The CDR3 DNA reads as TGTGCCAGCAGCTTAGGGCAGGGGTCGAACACCGGGGAGCTGTTTTTT.

The DNA of the CDR3 is TGTGCCAGCAGCTCGAACGGGGGGAGGGCCCAGTACTTC. This gives the protein CASSSNGGRAQYF. This chain connects TRBV7-2 to TRBJ2-5; 7 bases fit TRBD2. Germline CDR1 and CDR2: SGHTA and FQGNSA. This CDR3 is built from 13 residues. Trimming removed 4 bases from V and 9 bases from J; junction bases left unmatched: 8. The whole variable domain, filled in from reference TRBV7-2 and TRBJ2-5, reads GAGVSQSPSNKVTEKGKDVELRCDPISGHTALYWYRQSLGQGLEFLIYFQGNSAPDKSGLPSDRFSAERTGGSVSTLTIQRTQQEDSAVYLCASSSNGGRAQYFGPGTRLLVL.

In this sample, this clone turned up once. The rearrangement links TRBV2 to TRBJ2-3, with D tentatively TRBD2 (6 bases). Trimming pared 7 bases from V and 6 bases from J, leaving 11 bases between. Germline V gene sequence: CDR1 SNHLY, CDR2 FYNNEI. The CDR3 is 12 residues long. CDR3 DNA sequence: TGTGCCAGCATACTAGCAGGGGATACGCAGTATTTT. Amino acid sequence: CASILAGDTQYF.

The rearrangement links TRBV7-3 to TRBJ2-2; no definite D call. From germline, CDR1 is SGHTA and CDR2 FQGTGA. V was clipped by 2 bases and J by 1 base, with 2 bases between them. This CDR3 region has 13 residues. The DNA of the CDR3 is TGTGCCAGCAGCTTAGGGAACACCGGGGAGCTGTTTTTT. Its protein product is CASSLGNTGELFF.

The genes are TRBV10-1 and TRBJ1-1; a possible D gene is TRBD1 (5 bases). Germline values: CDR1 WNHNN, CDR2 SYGVQD (reference sequence). CDR3 size: 14 residues. V shed 11 bases and J shed 0 bases, with 16 bases lying between them. The CDR3, as DNA: TGCGCCCAGGGAGGAGGAGGGATGAACACTGAAGCTTTCTTT. Its protein is CAQGGGGMNTEAFF.

J is TRBJ2-3 and V is TRBV11-2, with 8 bases identical to TRBD2. This CDR3 comprises 16 residues. Germline V gene lookup returns CDR1 SGHAT and CDR2 FQNNGV. After removal of 5 bases from V and 6 bases from J, the junction contained 13 bases not matched to a gene. The CDR3 spells CASSVTGGANLDTQYF. Here the CDR3 DNA reads TGTGCCAGCAGCGTAACGGGGGGGGCCAACCTCGATACGCAGTATTTT.

The rearrangement links TRBV7-9 to TRBJ2-1; D possibly corresponds to TRBD1 (6 bases). The germline V and J ends were trimmed by 11 bases and 3 bases, with 20 bases remaining between them. The length of the CDR3 is 15 residues. Germline V lookup: CDR1 SEHNR, CDR2 FQNEAQ (reference sequence). CDR3 in amino acids: CASLAGASSYNEQFF. The CDR3 DNA sequence: TGTGCCTCCCTCGCAGGGGCTAGCAGCTACAATGAGCAGTTCTTC. The complete variable domain, with remaining parts taken from reference TRBV7-9 and TRBJ2-1, reads DTGVSQNPRHKITKRGQNVTFRCDPISEHNRLYWYRQTLGQGPEFLTYFQNEAQLEKSRLLSDRFSAERPKGSFSTLEIQRTEQGDSAMYLCASLAGASSYNEQFFGPGTRLTVL.